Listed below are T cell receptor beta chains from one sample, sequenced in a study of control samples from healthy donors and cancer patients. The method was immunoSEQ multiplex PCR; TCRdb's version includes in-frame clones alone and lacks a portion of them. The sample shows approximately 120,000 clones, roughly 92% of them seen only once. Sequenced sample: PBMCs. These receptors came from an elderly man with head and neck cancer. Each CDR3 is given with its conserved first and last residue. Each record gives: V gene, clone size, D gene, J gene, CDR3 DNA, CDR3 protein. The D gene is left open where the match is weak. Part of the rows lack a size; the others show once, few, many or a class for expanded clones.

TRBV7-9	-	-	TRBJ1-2	TGTGCCAGCAGCTTAGCTTCGGCAGGGGACTATGGCTACACCTTC	CASSLASAGDYGYTF
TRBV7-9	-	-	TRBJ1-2	TGTGCCAGCAGCTTAGTCGGTCCTGAAGGGGGCTACACCTTC	CASSLVGPEGGYTF
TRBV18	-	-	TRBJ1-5	TGTGCCAGCTCACCATCGGGGACCGGCGCTCAGCCCCAGCATTTT	CASSPSGTGAQPQHF
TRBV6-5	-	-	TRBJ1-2	TGTGCCAGCACCTCTGGGGCAACTAACTATGGCTACACCTTC	CASTSGATNYGYTF
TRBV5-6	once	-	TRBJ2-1	TGTGCCAGCAGCTTGTATCGTGTCGACCATCGGCAGCAGTTCTTC	CASSLYRVDHRQQFF
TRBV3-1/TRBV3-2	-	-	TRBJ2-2	TGTGCCAGCAGCCCTCCGAAGGGGATACCCGGGGAGCTGTTTTTT	CASSPPKGIPGELFF
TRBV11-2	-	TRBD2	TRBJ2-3	TGTGCCAGCAGCCGAGACGCAGCGGGGGGGCGCGCAGATACGCAGTATTTT	CASSRDAAGGRADTQYF
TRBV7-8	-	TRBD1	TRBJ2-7	TGTGCCAGCACCTCCAGGGACAGAGGCTCCTACGAGCAGTACTTC	CASTSRDRGSYEQYF
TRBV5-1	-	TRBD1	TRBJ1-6	TGCGCCAGCAGCTTGGGGCAGGGGGCTTATTCACCCCTCCACTTT	CASSLGQGAYSPLHF
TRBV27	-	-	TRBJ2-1	TGTGCCAGCAGTTTATCGGGCACCAAAAACAATGAGCAGTTCTTC	CASSLSGTKNNEQFF
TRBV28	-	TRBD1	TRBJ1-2	TGTGCCAGCAGGGGTCCGGGACAGGGTTACTATGGCTACACCTTC	CASRGPGQGYYGYTF
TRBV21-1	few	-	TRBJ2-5	TGTGCCAGCAGCAAAGTGTACGGAGGGGCAACCCAGTACTTC	CASSKVYGGATQYF
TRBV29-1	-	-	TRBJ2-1	TGCAGCGTCGGGGAAGGAATTCGGGTTAACAATGAGCAGTTCTTC	CSVGEGIRVNNEQFF
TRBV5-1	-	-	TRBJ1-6	TGCGCCAGCAGGGAAAGCTCCTATAATTCACCCCTCCACTTT	CASRESSYNSPLHF
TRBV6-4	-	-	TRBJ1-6	TGTGCCAGCAGTGAGGAGAGCTCCTATAATTCACCCCTCCACTTT	CASSEESSYNSPLHF
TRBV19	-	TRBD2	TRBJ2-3	TGTGCCAGTAGTATAGCCCCAGCGGGAGGGGCAGATACGCAGTATTTT	CASSIAPAGGADTQYF
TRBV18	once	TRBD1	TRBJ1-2	TGTGCCAGCTCACCCGGAACAGGGGTTAACTATGGCTACACCTTC	CASSPGTGVNYGYTF
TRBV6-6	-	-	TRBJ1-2	TGTGCCAGCAGCCGGCCGGAAGGAGGCTACACCTTC	CASSRPEGGYTF
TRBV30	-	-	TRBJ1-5	TGTGCCTGGAGTGTCGGGGGGAGGGGAAATCAGCCCCAGCATTTT	CAWSVGGRGNQPQHF
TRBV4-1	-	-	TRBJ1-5	TGCGCCAGCAGCCCACAGCGGAATCAGCCCCAGCATTTT	CASSPQRNQPQHF
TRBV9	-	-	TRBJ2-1	TGTGCCAGCAGCGCTTCAGGGGACAATGAGCAGTTCTTC	CASSASGDNEQFF
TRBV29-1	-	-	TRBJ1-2	TGCAGCGTTGGCGGGTCGGGGGGCTACACCTTC	CSVGGSGGYTF
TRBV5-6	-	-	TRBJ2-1	TGTGCCAGCAGCTTGGTTCGGCTGGCCTACAATGAGCAGTTCTTC	CASSLVRLAYNEQFF
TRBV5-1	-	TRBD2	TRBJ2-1	TGCGCCAGCAGTTATAGCGGGAGGGCCGGCATTGAGCAGTTCTTC	CASSYSGRAGIEQFF
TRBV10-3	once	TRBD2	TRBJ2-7	TGTGCCATCAGCGGGACTAGCGGGACATCGGGCGAGCAGTACTTC	CAISGTSGTSGEQYF
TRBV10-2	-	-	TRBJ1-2	TGCGCCAGCAGTGAAGGAGGGGGCTACACCTTC	CASSEGGGYTF
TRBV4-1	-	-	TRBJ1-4	TGCGCCAGCAGCCAAGGGAGGGCAGGGGAGGCAAAACTGTTTTTT	CASSQGRAGEAKLFF
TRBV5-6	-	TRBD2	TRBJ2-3	TGTGCCAGCAGCTTGTCGGGACTAGGGATTACAGATACGCAGTATTTT	CASSLSGLGITDTQYF
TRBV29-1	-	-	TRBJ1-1	TGCAGCGTCGTGGGGGCAAGTCAAAACACTGAAGCTTTCTTT	CSVVGASQNTEAFF
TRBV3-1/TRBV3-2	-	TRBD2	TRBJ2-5	TGTGCCAGCAGCCTGGGACTAGCGGGGGAAGCGACCCAGTACTTC	CASSLGLAGEATQYF
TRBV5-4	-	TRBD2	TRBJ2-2	TGTGCCAGCAGCTTGGGGGGACTAGCGGGAGGTTCGCCCGGGGAGCTGTTTTTT	CASSLGGLAGGSPGELFF
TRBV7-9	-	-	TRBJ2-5	TGTGCCAGCAGCCCGCCCGGGGGGGACAGAGAAAGTCAAGAGACCCAGTACTTC	CASSPPGGDRESQETQYF
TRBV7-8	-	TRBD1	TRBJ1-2	TGTGCCAGCAGCCTGGGACAGGGGGCCTATGGCTACACCTTC	CASSLGQGAYGYTF
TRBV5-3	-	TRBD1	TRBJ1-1	TGTGCCAGAAGCTTGGCCAGGGGGCTGAACACTGAAGCTTTCTTT	CARSLARGLNTEAFF
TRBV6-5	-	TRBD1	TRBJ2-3	TGTGCCAGCAGTCCGGGACAGGATAGGGATACGCAGTATTTT	CASSPGQDRDTQYF
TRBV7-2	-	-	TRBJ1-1	TGTGCCAGCAGCTTGTTAGGGGCGCCATTGACTGAAGCTTTCTTT	CASSLLGAPLTEAFF
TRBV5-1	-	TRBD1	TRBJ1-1	TGCGCCAGCACGGAAACAGGGGTTAACACTGAAGCTTTCTTT	CASTETGVNTEAFF
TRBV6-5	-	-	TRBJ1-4	TGTGCCAGCAGCCCCGTATGGGGGGACGGTGAAAAACTGTTTTTT	CASSPVWGDGEKLFF
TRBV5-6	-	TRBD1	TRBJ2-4	TGTGCCAGCAGCGCAACAGGGGTCAAAAACATTCAGTACTTC	CASSATGVKNIQYF
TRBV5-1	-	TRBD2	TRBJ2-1	TGCGCCAGCAGCTTGGGAAGAAGCGGGAGGTTCAATGAGCAGTTCTTC	CASSLGRSGRFNEQFF
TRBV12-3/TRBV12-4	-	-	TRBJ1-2	TGTGCCAGCAGTTCGGATGGGACGTGGGGCTACACCTTC	CASSSDGTWGYTF
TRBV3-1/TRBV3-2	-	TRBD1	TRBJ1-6	TGTGCCAGCAGCCAATCCCGGTCCGGGACAGGGCCCTCACCCCTCCACTTT	CASSQSRSGTGPSPLHF
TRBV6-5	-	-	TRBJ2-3	TGTGCCAGCAGTTACGGGTTTAGCACAGATACGCAGTATTTT	CASSYGFSTDTQYF
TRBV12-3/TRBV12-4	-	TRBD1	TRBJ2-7	TGTGCCAGCAGCCCACAGGGGGTCCGCGAGCAGTACTTC	CASSPQGVREQYF
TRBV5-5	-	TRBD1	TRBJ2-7	TGTGCCAGCAGGCAAGTCCTGGGACAGGGGATCCGCTCCTACGAGCAGTACTTC	CASRQVLGQGIRSYEQYF